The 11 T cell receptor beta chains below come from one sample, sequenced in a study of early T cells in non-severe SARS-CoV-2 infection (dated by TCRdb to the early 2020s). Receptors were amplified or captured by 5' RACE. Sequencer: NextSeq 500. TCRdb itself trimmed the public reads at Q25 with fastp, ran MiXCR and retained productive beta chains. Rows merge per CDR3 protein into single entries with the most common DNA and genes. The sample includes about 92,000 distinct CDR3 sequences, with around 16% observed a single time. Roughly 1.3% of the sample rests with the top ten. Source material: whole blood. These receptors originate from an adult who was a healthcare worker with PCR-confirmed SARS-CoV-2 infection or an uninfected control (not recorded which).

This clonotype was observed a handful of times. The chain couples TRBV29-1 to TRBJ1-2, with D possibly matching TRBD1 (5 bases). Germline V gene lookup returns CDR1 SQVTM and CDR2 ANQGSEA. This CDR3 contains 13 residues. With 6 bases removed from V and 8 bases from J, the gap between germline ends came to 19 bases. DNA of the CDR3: TGCAGCGTCAGTTGGGGGTTAGGCGGAGGCTACACCTTC. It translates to CSVSWGLGGGYTF.

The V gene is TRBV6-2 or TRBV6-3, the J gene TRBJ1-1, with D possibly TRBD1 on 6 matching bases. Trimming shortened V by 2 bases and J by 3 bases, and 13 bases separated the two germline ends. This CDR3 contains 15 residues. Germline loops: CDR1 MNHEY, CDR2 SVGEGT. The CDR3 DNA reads TGTGCCAGCAGTTACGGTCAGGGGATAGACACTGAAGCTTTCTTT. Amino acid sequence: CASSYGQGIDTEAFF.

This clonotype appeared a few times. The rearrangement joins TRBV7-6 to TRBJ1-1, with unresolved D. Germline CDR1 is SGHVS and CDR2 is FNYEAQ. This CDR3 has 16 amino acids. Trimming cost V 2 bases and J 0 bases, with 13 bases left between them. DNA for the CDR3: TGTGCCAGCAGCTTATCGTATGCGGGCGTGAACACTGAAGCTTTCTTT. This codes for CASSLSYAGVNTEAFF.

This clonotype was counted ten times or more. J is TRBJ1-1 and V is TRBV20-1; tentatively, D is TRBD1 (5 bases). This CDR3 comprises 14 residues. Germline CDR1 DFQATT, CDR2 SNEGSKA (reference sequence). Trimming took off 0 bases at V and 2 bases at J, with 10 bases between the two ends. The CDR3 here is CSARDRRTNTEAFF. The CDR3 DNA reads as TGCAGTGCTAGAGATCGTCGGACAAACACTGAAGCTTTCTTT.

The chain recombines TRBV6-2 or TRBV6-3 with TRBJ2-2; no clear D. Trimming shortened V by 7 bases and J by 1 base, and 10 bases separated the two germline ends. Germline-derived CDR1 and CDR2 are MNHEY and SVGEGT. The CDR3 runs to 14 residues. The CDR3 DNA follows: TGTGCCAGCATTAGATTGAAGAACACCGGGGAGCTGTTTTTT. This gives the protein CASIRLKNTGELFF.

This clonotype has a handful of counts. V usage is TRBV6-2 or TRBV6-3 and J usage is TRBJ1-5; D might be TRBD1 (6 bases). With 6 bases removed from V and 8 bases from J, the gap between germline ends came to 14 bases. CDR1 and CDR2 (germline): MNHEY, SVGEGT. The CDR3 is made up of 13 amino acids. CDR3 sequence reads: CASRGAREKPQHF. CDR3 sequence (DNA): TGTGCCAGCAGGGGGGCCAGGGAAAAGCCCCAGCATTTT.

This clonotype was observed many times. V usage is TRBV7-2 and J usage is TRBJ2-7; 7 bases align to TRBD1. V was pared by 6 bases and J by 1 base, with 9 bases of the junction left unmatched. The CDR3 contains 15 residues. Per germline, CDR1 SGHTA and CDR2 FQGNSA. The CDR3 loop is CASSFRRDRSYEQYF. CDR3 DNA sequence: TGTGCCAGCAGTTTCCGCCGGGACAGATCCTACGAGCAGTACTTC.

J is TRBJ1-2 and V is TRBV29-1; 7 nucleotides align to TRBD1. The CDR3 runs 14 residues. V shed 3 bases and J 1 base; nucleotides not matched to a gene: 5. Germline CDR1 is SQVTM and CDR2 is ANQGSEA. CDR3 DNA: TGCAGCGTTGATCGACAGGGCGTTAACTATGGCTACACCTTC. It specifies CSVDRQGVNYGYTF.

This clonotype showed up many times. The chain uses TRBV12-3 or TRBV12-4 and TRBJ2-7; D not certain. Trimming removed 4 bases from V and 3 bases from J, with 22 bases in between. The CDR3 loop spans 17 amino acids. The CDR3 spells CASSSEESVREDYEQYF. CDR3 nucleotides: TGTGCCAGCAGTTCTGAGGAGTCGGTGCGAGAGGACTACGAGCAGTACTTC.

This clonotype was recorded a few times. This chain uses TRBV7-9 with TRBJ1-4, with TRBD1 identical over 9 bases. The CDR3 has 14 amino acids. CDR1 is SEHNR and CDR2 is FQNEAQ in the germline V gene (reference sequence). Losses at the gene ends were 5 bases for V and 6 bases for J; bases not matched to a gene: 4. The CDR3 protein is CASSPGTGYEKLFF. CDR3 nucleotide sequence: TGTGCCAGCAGCCCAGGGACAGGGTATGAAAAACTGTTTTTT.

The CDR3 loop is CASRPTGHYGYTF. The DNA for the CDR3 is TGTGCCAGCAGACCGACAGGGCACTATGGCTACACCTTC. The chain joins TRBV6-6 to TRBJ1-2; 7 bases are shared with TRBD1. Per germline, CDR1 MNHNY and CDR2 SVGAGI (reference sequence). The length of the CDR3 is 13 residues. V was clipped by 6 bases and J by 3 bases; unmatched bases: 4.